Presented here are 27 T cell receptor beta chains from one specimen sequenced in a study of early T cells in non-severe SARS-CoV-2 infection. TCRdb re-derived calls from the 5' RACE reads in MiXCR, one entry per CDR3 protein. The table includes tens of thousands of distinct CDR3 sequences, around 10% detected once. Material: whole blood. The receptors stem from an adult who was a healthcare worker with PCR-confirmed SARS-CoV-2 infection or an uninfected control (not recorded which).

This clonotype was observed at least ten times. The rearrangement joins TRBV5-1 to TRBJ1-4, with 9 nucleotides matching TRBD1. Germline loops: CDR1 SGHRS, CDR2 YFSETQ. This CDR3 is built from 15 residues. Trimming removed 4 bases from V and 1 base from J; junction bases left unmatched: 2. The CDR3 DNA is TGCGCCAGCAGCCCGGACAGGGGAACTAATGAAAAACTGTTTTTT. It translates to CASSPDRGTNEKLFF. Full variable domain (rest looked up from reference TRBV5-1 and TRBJ1-4): KAGVTQTPRYLIKTRGQQVTLSCSPISGHRSVSWYQQTPGQGLQFLFEYFSETQRNKGNFPGRFSGRQFSNSRSEMNVSTLELGDSALYLCASSPDRGTNEKLFFGSGTQLSVL.

This clonotype was recorded many times. The chain carries TRBV7-9 and TRBJ1-1; D is undetermined. Germline loops: CDR1 SEHNR, CDR2 FQNEAQ (reference sequence). V lost 0 bases and J 8 bases, leaving 13 bases between the germline ends. CDR3 length: 14 residues. The CDR3 protein is CASSLASTGVEAFF. The CDR3 coding sequence is TGTGCCAGCAGCTTAGCGTCAACCGGGGTAGAAGCTTTCTTT.

This clonotype was counted ten times or more. The chain recombines TRBV30 with TRBJ1-5; 9 nucleotides align to TRBD1. With 0 bases clipped from V and 6 bases from J, the junction kept 9 bases outside the gene matches. Germline V lookup: CDR1 GTSNPN, CDR2 SVGIG (reference sequence). The CDR3 spans 16 residues. CDR3 in DNA: TGTGCCTGGAGTGTACCTGGGACAGGGAGAGGTCAGCCCCAGCATTTT. Translation gives CAWSVPGTGRGQPQHF. Based on the CDR3 plus reference TRBV30 and TRBJ1-5, the full variable domain is SQTIHQWPATLVQPVGSPLSLECTVEGTSNPNLYWYRQAAGRGLQLLFYSVGIGQISSEVPQNLSASRPQDRQFILSSKKLLLSDSGFYLCAWSVPGTGRGQPQHFGDGTRLSIL.

V gene TRBV28 combines with J gene TRBJ2-7; weak D call: TRBD1 (5 bases). The ends were cut back, 7 bases at V and 0 bases at J, with 10 bases in the middle. Germline V gene lookup returns CDR1 MDHEN and CDR2 SYDVKM. The CDR3 spans 13 residues. CDR3 residues: CASTDTPSYEQYF. Here the CDR3 DNA reads TGTGCCAGCACGGACACCCCCTCCTACGAGCAGTACTTC.

The chain carries TRBV6-4 and TRBJ1-1; D gene uncertain. Deletions cut 3 bases from V and 4 bases from J, with 12 bases between. Germline V CDR1 and CDR2: MRHNA, SNTAGT. The CDR3 is 14 amino acids. CDR3 sequence (DNA): TGTGCCAGCAGTGATACCAAGAGGGCCACTGAAGCTTTCTTT. Protein: CASSDTKRATEAFF.

The genes are TRBV12-3 or TRBV12-4 and TRBJ2-3; D is perhaps TRBD2 (6 bases). CDR3 length: 13 amino acids. Between the trimmed V and J ends, which lost 6 bases and 4 bases, there was a span of 11 bases. The CDR3 DNA reads TGTGCCAGCAGGGGGGGAAGCGCAGATACGCAGTATTTT. The encoded protein is CASRGGSADTQYF.

This clonotype was picked up many times. This chain links TRBV7-9 with TRBJ2-1, with TRBD2 matching 8 bases. The CDR3 is 17 amino acids. The germline V gene encodes CDR1 SEHNR and CDR2 FQNEAQ (reference sequence). V shed 4 bases and J 5 bases; nucleotides not matched to a gene: 13. The CDR3 region is CASSSPPARGVNNEQFF. The CDR3 coding sequence is TGTGCCAGCAGCTCGCCCCCAGCGCGGGGGGTCAACAATGAGCAGTTCTTC.

The genes are TRBV5-1 and TRBJ2-5; D not resolved. CDR1 and CDR2 (germline): SGHRS, YFSETQ. The CDR3 has 14 residues. V lost 0 bases and J 6 bases, leaving 12 bases between the germline ends. The CDR3 reads CASSLEALSKTQYF. In DNA, the CDR3 is TGCGCCAGCAGCTTGGAGGCCCTCTCAAAGACCCAGTACTTC. The variable domain in full, completed from reference TRBV5-1 and TRBJ2-5, reads KAGVTQTPRYLIKTRGQQVTLSCSPISGHRSVSWYQQTPGQGLQFLFEYFSETQRNKGNFPGRFSGRQFSNSRSEMNVSTLELGDSALYLCASSLEALSKTQYFGPGTRLLVL.

This clonotype came up a few times. This clone may be a read error of a much larger clone one base away. The rearrangement uses TRBV6-5 and TRBJ1-1, with a weak D call TRBD1 (6 bases). V lost 2 bases, J lost 4 bases, and 8 bases lay in between. Germline-derived CDR1 and CDR2 are MNHEY and SVGAGI. The CDR3 spans 13 residues. The CDR3 spells CASSYTGSTEAFF. In nucleotides, the CDR3 is TGTGCCAGCAGTTACACAGGGTCCACTGAAGCTTTCTTT.

This clonotype was recorded a few times. V usage is TRBV9 and J usage is TRBJ2-5; TRBD2 matches at 7 bases. V gave up 2 bases and J gave up 4 bases; unmatched junction bases: 8. CDR1 is SGDLS, CDR2 YYNGEE, per germline. The CDR3 totals 15 residues. The CDR3 DNA is TGTGCCAGCAGCGTCGAGGGACTATCGAGAGAGACCCAGTACTTC. As protein: CASSVEGLSRETQYF.

This clonotype was recorded a few times. The chain couples TRBV7-8 to TRBJ2-4; weak D call: TRBD1 (5 bases). Deletions cut 5 bases from V and 10 bases from J, with 9 bases between. The CDR3 has 11 residues. Per the germline V gene, CDR1 is SGHVS and CDR2 is FQNEAQ. The CDR3 DNA is TGTGCCAGCAGCCAACAGGTTATTCAGTACTTC. Translation: CASSQQVIQYF.

The chain employs TRBV11-2 and TRBJ2-1; 11 bases fit TRBD2. Per germline, CDR1 SGHAT and CDR2 FQNNGV. The CDR3 covers 19 residues. The junction had 15 bases not matched to a gene; V was cut back by 2 bases and J by 6 bases. The CDR3 here is CASSLRGLAGGGKGNEQFF. The CDR3 DNA reads TGTGCCAGCAGCTTACGAGGGCTAGCGGGAGGAGGAAAGGGCAATGAGCAGTTCTTC.

In its sample, this clonotype was seen many times. The genes are TRBV4-2 and TRBJ2-1; 11 nucleotides line up with TRBD1. The CDR3 is made up of 15 amino acids. Unmatched junction bases numbered 10, after V lost 2 bases and J lost 13 bases. Germline values: CDR1 LGHNA, CDR2 YNFKEQ. The CDR3 sequence: CASSQSGTGGSGQFF. In DNA form, the CDR3 reads TGTGCCAGCAGCCAATCAGGGACAGGGGGGTCAGGCCAGTTCTTC.

There are a few counts of this clonotype. The genes are TRBV3-1 and TRBJ2-3, with no clear D. V was trimmed by 1 base and J by 4 bases, leaving 9 bases between them. This CDR3 has 14 residues. Germline values: CDR1 LGHDT, CDR2 YNNKEL (reference sequence). The CDR3 reads CASSQGLESDTQYF. In DNA form, the CDR3 reads TGTGCCAGCAGCCAAGGGCTAGAGTCAGATACGCAGTATTTT.

This sequence joins TRBV27 and TRBJ2-5, with D tentatively TRBD2 (7 bases). This CDR3 spans 16 amino acids. V was cut by 1 base and J by 1 base, with 13 bases left in between. Germline V gene sequence: CDR1 MNHEY, CDR2 SMNVEV (reference sequence). The CDR3 coding sequence is TGTGCCAGCAGTTTATTGGGCGGGGGCCGCCAAGAGACCCAGTACTTC. This translates into CASSLLGGGRQETQYF.

The V gene is TRBV6-5, the J gene TRBJ1-6; D unclear. Germline CDR1 MNHEY, CDR2 SVGAGI. This CDR3 has 14 residues. The germline V and J ends were trimmed by 2 bases and 6 bases, with 8 bases remaining between them. The CDR3, as DNA: TGTGCCAGCAGTTACGACTCGGCTAATTCACCCCTCCACTTT. Amino acid sequence: CASSYDSANSPLHF.

There are many counts of this clonotype. The V and J genes are TRBV7-3 and TRBJ2-3; 11 bases match TRBD1. Germline values: CDR1 SGHTA, CDR2 FQGTGA. With V trimmed by 3 bases and J by 2 bases, 1 base remained unmatched. The CDR3 consists of 15 residues. This chain's CDR3 is CASSFGQGATDTQYF. In DNA form, the CDR3 reads TGTGCCAGCAGCTTCGGACAGGGGGCCACAGATACGCAGTATTTT. Full variable domain (outside the CDR3, taken from reference TRBV7-3 and TRBJ2-3): GAGVSQTPSNKVTEKGKYVELRCDPISGHTALYWYRQSLGQGPEFLIYFQGTGAADDSGLPNDRFFAVRPEGSVSTLKIQRTERGDSAVYLCASSFGQGATDTQYFGPGTRLTVL.

The sample holds a few counts of this clonotype. The CDR3 spells CASKGTGANEQFF. In nucleotides, the CDR3 is TGTGCCAGCAAGGGGACAGGGGCTAATGAGCAGTTCTTC. This chain uses TRBV6-6 with TRBJ2-1; 10 bases are shared with TRBD1. CDR1 MNHNY and CDR2 SVGAGI come from the germline V gene (reference sequence). Unmatched junction bases numbered 4, after V lost 7 bases and J lost 7 bases. This CDR3 comprises 13 residues.

This clonotype was seen a few times. This chain connects TRBV28 to TRBJ1-4; 8 nucleotides align to TRBD1. Germline V gives CDR1 MDHEN, CDR2 SYDVKM. The V and J ends lost 5 bases and 1 base, in that order; junction bases with no gene match: 6. CDR3 length equals 16 residues. CDR3 loop: CASSRRTGRTNEKLFF. CDR3 nucleotide sequence: TGTGCCAGCAGTCGACGGACAGGGCGAACTAATGAAAAACTGTTTTTT.

This clonotype has ten or more counts. This chain joins TRBV3-1 and TRBJ1-1, with D hard to call. The CDR3 loop spans 15 amino acids. V was clipped by 2 bases and J by 5 bases, with 15 bases between them. In germline, CDR1 is LGHDT, CDR2 YNNKEL (reference sequence). The CDR3, as DNA: TGTGCCAGCAGCCAAATGGAGGGCGGGGAGACTGAAGCTTTCTTT. Its protein product is CASSQMEGGETEAFF.

This clonotype has ten or more counts. The chain joins TRBV18 to TRBJ1-5; the D gene is possibly TRBD1 (5 bases). The CDR3 contains 14 residues. Germline CDR1 KGHSH, CDR2 LQKENI. V lost 3 bases and J lost 3, with 9 bases in between. CDR3 coding DNA: TGTGCCAGCTCACCGAACAGGAACAATCAGCCCCAGCATTTT. Protein: CASSPNRNNQPQHF.

This clonotype was seen ten or more times. V usage is TRBV28 and J usage is TRBJ2-7, with no clear D. Trimming removed 3 bases at V and 2 bases at J, with 14 bases between. Germline assignment: CDR1 MDHEN and CDR2 SYDVKM. This CDR3 is 15 amino acids long. The CDR3 region is CASSLSTPRPYEQYF. Written as DNA, the CDR3 is TGTGCCAGCAGTTTGAGTACACCTCGACCCTACGAGCAGTACTTC. Combining the CDR3 with reference TRBV28 and TRBJ2-7 gives the whole variable domain DVKVTQSSRYLVKRTGEKVFLECVQDMDHENMFWYRQDPGLGLRLIYFSYDVKMKEKGDIPEGYSVSREKKERFSLILESASTNQTSMYLCASSLSTPRPYEQYFGPGTRLTVT.

Written as DNA, the CDR3 is TGCAGCGTCAGGGGGCCCACGACCTACGAGCAGTACTTC. This translates into CSVRGPTTYEQYF. The chain employs TRBV29-1 and TRBJ2-7, with 8 bases that match TRBD1. The CDR3 has 13 amino acids. The J segment lost 2 bases and the V segment lost 6 bases, leaving 6 bases of the junction unmatched. Germline V gene sequence: CDR1 SQVTM, CDR2 ANQGSEA.

There are many counts of this clonotype. The V and J genes are TRBV20-1 and TRBJ2-2; D call uncertain. The CDR3 has 10 residues. Trimming shortened V by 7 bases and J by 7 bases, and 7 bases separated the two germline ends. CDR1 DFQATT and CDR2 SNEGSKA come from the germline V gene (reference sequence). This chain's CDR3 is CSVRRGELFF. CDR3 bases: TGCAGTGTCCGTCGCGGGGAGCTGTTTTTT.

This clonotype was observed many times. The V gene is TRBV4-1, the J gene TRBJ1-2, with D uncertain. CDR3 length: 15 residues. The germline V and J ends were trimmed by 0 bases and 8 bases, with 16 bases remaining between them. The germline CDR1 and CDR2 sequences are MGHRA and YSYEKL. In nucleotides, the CDR3 is TGCGCCAGCAGCCAAGATCGATTGATGCGACGGGGCTACACCTTC. Its protein is CASSQDRLMRRGYTF.

The rearrangement joins TRBV20-1 to TRBJ1-2; possible D gene TRBD1, 6 bases. CDR3 length: 15 amino acids. V lost 0 bases and J 7 bases, leaving 18 bases between the germline ends. Looked up from germline, CDR1 is DFQATT and CDR2 is SNEGSKA (reference sequence). This CDR3 is CSARDPARGAGGYTF. CDR3 sequence (DNA): TGCAGTGCTAGAGATCCCGCCCGGGGGGCTGGTGGCTACACCTTC.

This clonotype appeared a few times. V usage is TRBV19 and J usage is TRBJ2-3; possibly TRBD2 for D (5 bases). Deletions cut 5 bases from V and 5 bases from J, with 17 bases between. The CDR3 length is 15 residues. Germline V CDR1 and CDR2: LNHDA, SQIVND (reference sequence). The CDR3 reads CASSLEPSYVDTQYF. CDR3 sequence (DNA): TGTGCCAGTAGTTTGGAACCTAGCTACGTAGATACGCAGTATTTT.